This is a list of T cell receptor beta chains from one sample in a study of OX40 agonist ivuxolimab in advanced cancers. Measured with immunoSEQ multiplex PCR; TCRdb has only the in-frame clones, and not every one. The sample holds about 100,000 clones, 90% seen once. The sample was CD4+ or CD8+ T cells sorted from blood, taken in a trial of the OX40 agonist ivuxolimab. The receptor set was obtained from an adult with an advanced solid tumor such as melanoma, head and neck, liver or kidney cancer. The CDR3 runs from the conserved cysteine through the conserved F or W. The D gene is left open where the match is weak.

TGTGCCAGCAGCCTGAATCCTACCCCGGCCTACGAGCAGTACTTC CASSLNPTPAYEQYF TRBJ2-7 TRBV7-2 .
TGCGCCAGCAGGGGGAGTGGACTAGCGGCCTACCCTCGCACAGATACGCAGTATTTT CASRGSGLAAYPRTDTQYF TRBJ2-3 TRBV5-1 TRBD2
TGCGCCAGCAGCTTCGACGGGGGCACTGAAGCTTTCTTT CASSFDGGTEAFF TRBJ1-1 TRBV5-1 .
TGTGCCAGCAGCTTAACTGGCAGGGGGACTGAAGCTTTCTTT CASSLTGRGTEAFF TRBJ1-1 TRBV7-3 TRBD1
TGTGCCAGCAGCCCGGGTCCATACTACGAGCAGTACTTC CASSPGPYYEQYF TRBJ2-7 TRBV5-4 .
TGTGCCAGCACCACCAGGCTGCTCACAGATACGCAGTATTTT CASTTRLLTDTQYF TRBJ2-3 TRBV7-6 .
TGCGCCAGCAGCCGGGGAGCAGGGGGCGCGACTGAAGCTTTCTTT CASSRGAGGATEAFF TRBJ1-1 TRBV5-1 TRBD1
TGCGCCAGCAGCCAAGTCGACGCAACTAATGAAAAACTGTTTTTT CASSQVDATNEKLFF TRBJ1-4 TRBV4-3 .
TGTGCCTGGCGATTTAGGACAGGGATCCTGACCTATGGCTACACCTTC CAWRFRTGILTYGYTF TRBJ1-2 TRBV30 TRBD1
TGTGCCAGCAGCGTAGGTTCTAGCGGGTTCGATGAGCAGTTCTTC CASSVGSSGFDEQFF TRBJ2-1 TRBV9 TRBD2
TGTGCCAGCAGTAGACTAGCGGGAGGTCTCTACAATGAGCAGTTCTTC CASSRLAGGLYNEQFF TRBJ2-1 TRBV7-2 TRBD2
TGTGCCAGCAGTTACGGGCAGGGGTACACAGATACGCAGTATTTT CASSYGQGYTDTQYF TRBJ2-3 TRBV6-6 .